The source of this T cell receptor (beta chain) is a study of cytomegalovirus exposure and HLA in healthy donors (dated by TCRdb to about 2017). Notes on the research overall: An earlier analysis of 587 of the donors reported 250 to 300 Gb of sequence data and around 110 million unique TCR beta sequences obtained from roughly 170 million T cells. Approximately 310 gigabases of sequencing data and 80 million or so unique TCR sequences were included in an early release covering roughly 700 HLA-typed donors. The genetic ancestry cluster associated with self-reported Caucasian donors included 80% to 90% of the 398 genotyped donors. The aim of the study was to test whether cataloging public T cell receptors could identify signatures of past pathogen exposure. The T cell repertoires of about 700 subjects were profiled by immunosequencing and related to cytomegalovirus serostatus. Along with the roughly 700-subject first cohort, a separate validation cohort of about 110 different subjects was used. To predict cytomegalovirus infection status, the study combined high-throughput TCR immunosequencing, statistical association of individual TCRs with disease status, and machine learning. A later analysis re-analyzed previously published TCR beta repertoires from about 730 donors and added high-resolution HLA genotyping to study TCR occurrence patterns. Rather than using new phenotypic data, the later analysis identified candidate immune exposures from TCR beta sequences and from how often those sequences occurred across donors. An earlier analysis of fewer than 750 of the donors used high-throughput TCR beta sequencing to judge whether each TCR beta V gene segment behaved as functional or pseudogenic. Donor age, sex, ethnicity and CMV serostatus were compiled alongside the repertoire data. Genome-wide SNP genotypes for about 65% of the 666 donors were used in a later genetic analysis, which treated that subset as a discovery cohort. All discovery cohort repertoires had been generated on a single sequencing platform. Class I and class II HLA loci were covered by the typing at four-digit resolution. The number of donors typed differed by locus, with about 629-640 for A, B, C, DRB1 and DQB1, 522 for DQA1, under 610 for DPA1, and some 440 for DPB1. Roughly five DR-DQ haplotypes were handled as single units for association and clustering because linkage in the cohort was strong. Among over 350 genotyped donors of the cohort, an average of about 240,000 unique TCR beta nucleotide sequences were sequenced per donor, around 20% of them non-productive. The study at large found these results: In the study, 150 to 200 TCR beta chains were listed as associated with cytomegalovirus. A further reported finding was that TCR beta sequences accurately predicted the HLA-A and HLA-B alleles for most subjects in the first cohort. Three of the identified cytomegalovirus-associated TCR beta chains were confirmed in vitro to be specific for cytomegalovirus antigens. This cohort had only TCR beta chains sequenced, and the lack of alpha or paired-chain data limited which features could be detected. In a later genetic analysis, a missense DCLRE1C variant was associated with V-gene and J-gene trimming of TCR beta chains, and the association was replicated in an independent cohort. In a later analysis, most CMV-associated TCR beta chains were found to appear HLA-restricted, with HLA associations seemingly driven largely by CMV exposure. Cytomegalovirus status was reported to be diagnosed by the classifier with high specificity and sensitivity in both the original and validation cohorts. In a later analysis, about 17,000 TCR beta sequences were associated with specific HLA alleles at a false discovery rate of 0.05. The authors suggested that the approach could potentially be generalized to other disease states and immunological phenotypes. Some IMGT-functional V segments, including TRBV6-2 and TRBV6-3, could not be distinguished by the 87-base-pair reads and were therefore excluded. A later analysis found that TCR association rates varied across HLA loci, with DRB1 alleles showing the most associated TCRs and HLA-C alleles the fewest. Across donors, most TCR sequences were observed very rarely, whereas some public TCRs were present in many individuals. A later genetic analysis reported fewer N-insertions in productive TCRs among donors in an Asian-associated ancestry cluster than the roughly 700-donor mean. A group of highly shared sequence variants was considered likely to be a technical artifact of the sequencing pipeline. In an earlier analysis of 500 to 650 of the donors, most TCR beta V segments appeared in productive rearrangements about 87% or about 30% of the time, broadly matching IMGT annotations. Sequencing depth was assumed to be roughly uniform across donors in the presence/absence analyses, though that assumption may not hold. Because counts were too low, about 18 rarely observed V segments, including chromosome 9 orphons, were excluded from the earlier analysis of around 640 of the donors. Correlated functional status among segregating V segments might be attributable to linkage disequilibrium, but an unknown experimental factor could not be ruled out. When HLA alleles, especially DR and DQ, strongly co-occurred, TCR associations were difficult to assign to individual alleles. For the cohort, immune exposure information was limited to CMV serostatus. In a later analysis, several top co-occurrence clusters were reported to appear linked to parvovirus B19, influenza, CMV and Epstein-Barr virus. HLA typing was unavailable for some donors at each locus, so association tests used only the typed subset. In a later analysis, HLA-associated TCR beta chains showed more clonal expansion and lower generation probabilities than non-associated chains that were equally common.

To note about this clone: Its antigen is not yet known. One base away there is no much larger clone; base qualities are not given.

The cohort was made up of about 670 healthy bone marrow donors. At the time of sampling, every cohort member was nominally healthy, though immune exposures that went unrecorded were likely present. The donor tested CMV seropositive and was one of the 289 seropositive cohort members. Each donor provided a peripheral blood sample, and peripheral blood mononuclear cells were used for TCR beta sequencing. Genomic DNA extraction from the blood cell samples was performed with the Qiagen DNeasy Blood Extraction Kit. Library method: the immunoSEQ multiplex PCR assay. The multiplex PCR relied on a mix of 60 forward primers for TCR Vbeta segments and 13 reverse primers for TCR Jbeta segments. A multiplex PCR assay on genomic DNA amplified the CDR3 region of rearranged TCR beta genes. Amplified TCR beta libraries were sequenced as 87-base-pair reads on the Illumina HiSeq System. The original methods were these. A later analysis counted 75 million to 100 million unique TCR beta chains across the 690 or so repertoires, and about 10 million of these chains were shared by at least two donors. Raw reads were error-corrected and collapsed into unique sequences with a nearest-neighbor algorithm that merged closely related sequences to remove PCR and sequencing errors. CDR3 sequences were aligned to IMGT reference sequences to assign V, D and J gene segments. Each retained sequence needed at least a six-nucleotide match to both a V gene segment and a J gene segment. A rearrangement was called productive if the CDR3 had no stop codons and remained in frame with V and J, and every other rearrangement was called non-productive. Following IMGT convention, CDR3 was defined as the stretch from the second conserved V-encoded cysteine to the conserved J-encoded phenylalanine. Sequences without an unambiguous match to a single V gene segment were excluded from the earlier analysis of several hundred of the donors. An earlier analysis of several hundred of the donors classified V segments as functional when productive rearrangements were above 56.7% and as segregating when the standard deviation between donors was above 5%. A statistical classification framework was built for diagnosing cytomegalovirus status from the catalog of TCR beta chain sequences. V and J gene assignment, in a later analysis, came from comparing TCR nucleotide sequences with IMGT/GENE-DB human TR gene sequences. A later analysis assigned CDR3 sequences and most-parsimonious VDJ recombination scenarios with the TCRdist pipeline. In a later analysis, every TCR beta chain was defined by the combination of its CDR3 amino acid sequence and its V-gene family, and reads without a unique V-gene family were dropped. A later analysis removed 592 highly shared, low-generation-probability nucleotide sequences to deal with suspected cross-contamination and a sequencing artifact. In a later analysis, a clonal expansion index for each public chain was calculated from normalized within-repertoire ranks of inferred template counts. In a later analysis, generation probabilities were computed with a VDJ recombination model fitted to out-of-frame rearrangements, and the resulting probabilities were checked against IGoR. Hypergeometric tests were used in a later analysis to score TCR-TCR, TCR-HLA and TCR-CMV co-occurrence, with a repertoire-size bias correction applied to the TCR pairs. In a later analysis, false discovery rates were estimated by permuting HLA or CMV assignments 20 times. In a later analysis, co-occurring TCRs were grouped using DBSCAN, and TCRdist sequence similarity was added for clustering within HLA-allele-positive subsets. Repertoires with fewer than 30,000 or more than 120,000 public chains were left out of co-occurrence clustering, as were about five repertoires with anomalous nucleotide sharing. Held by TCRdb, this immuneACCESS table contains in-frame sequences only and omits some clones. Under half of the omission traces to an unresolved V gene where checked; the cause of the rest is unknown. That table supplies the V and J calls and clone size; D and trimming were determined from the DNA. Within this sample are about 170,000 clones, with under 80% of them counted one time only. The ten largest clonotypes hold less than 15% of the sample.

The CDR1 and CDR2 encoded by the germline V gene (reference sequence) are SEHNR and FQNEAQ. Including cysteine and phenylalanine, the CDR3 has 14 amino acids. The sequence is cut down to CDR3 DNA, 42 bases in frame from base 1. V is cut back by 3 bases and J by 3 bases, with 3 bases in the junction unmatched. This clonotype was obtained from a woman in her 50s in good health and CMV-seropositive. The sample was PBMCs. The chain couples TRBV7-9 to TRBJ2-3; 7 bases in the middle match TRBD2. The CDR3 is CASSFGAGTDTQYF. The nucleotide sequence is TGTGCCAGCAGCTTTGGAGCGGGGACAGATACGCAGTATTTT.